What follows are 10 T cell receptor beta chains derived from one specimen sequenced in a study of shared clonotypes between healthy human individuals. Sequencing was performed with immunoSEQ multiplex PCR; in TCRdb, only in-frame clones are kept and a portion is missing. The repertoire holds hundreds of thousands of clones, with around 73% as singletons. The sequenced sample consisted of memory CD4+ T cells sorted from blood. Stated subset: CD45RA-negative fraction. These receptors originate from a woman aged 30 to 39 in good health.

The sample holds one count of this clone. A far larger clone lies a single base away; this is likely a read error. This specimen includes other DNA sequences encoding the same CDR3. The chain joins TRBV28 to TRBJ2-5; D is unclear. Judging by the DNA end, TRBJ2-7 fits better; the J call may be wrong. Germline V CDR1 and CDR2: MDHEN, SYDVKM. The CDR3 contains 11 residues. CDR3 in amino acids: CASSHSYEQYF. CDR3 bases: TGTGCCAGCAGTCACTCCTACGAGCAGTACTTC.

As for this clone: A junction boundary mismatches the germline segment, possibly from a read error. CDR3 sequence (DNA): TGTGTCAGCAGGAGAGACAGCGTCTATGGCTACACCTTC. As protein: CVSRRDSVYGYTF. This sequence joins TRBV6-5 and TRBJ1-2; D might be TRBD1 (5 bases). CDR3 length: 13 amino acids. Germline V gene sequence: CDR1 MNHEY, CDR2 SVGAGI.

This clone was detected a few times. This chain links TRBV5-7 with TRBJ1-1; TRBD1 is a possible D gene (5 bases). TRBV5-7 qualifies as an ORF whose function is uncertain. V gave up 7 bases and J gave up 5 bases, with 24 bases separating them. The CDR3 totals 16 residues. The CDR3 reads CASSHPGPCSRTEAFF. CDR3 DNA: TGTGCCAGCTCCCATCCGGGGCCCTGCTCGCGGACTGAAGCTTTCTTT.

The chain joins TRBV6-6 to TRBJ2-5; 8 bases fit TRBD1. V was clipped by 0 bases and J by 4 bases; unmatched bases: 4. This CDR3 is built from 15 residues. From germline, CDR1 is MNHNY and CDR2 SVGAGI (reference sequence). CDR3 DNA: TGTGCCAGCAGTTACTCAGCAGGGGGCAGAGAGACCCAGTACTTC. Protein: CASSYSAGGRETQYF.

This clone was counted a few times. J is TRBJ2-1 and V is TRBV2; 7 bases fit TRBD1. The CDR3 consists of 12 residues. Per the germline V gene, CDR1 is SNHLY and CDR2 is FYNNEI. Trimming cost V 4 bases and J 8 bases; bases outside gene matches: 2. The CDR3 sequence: CASSVGGYEQFF. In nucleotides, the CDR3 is TGTGCCAGCAGTGTAGGGGGCTATGAGCAGTTCTTC.

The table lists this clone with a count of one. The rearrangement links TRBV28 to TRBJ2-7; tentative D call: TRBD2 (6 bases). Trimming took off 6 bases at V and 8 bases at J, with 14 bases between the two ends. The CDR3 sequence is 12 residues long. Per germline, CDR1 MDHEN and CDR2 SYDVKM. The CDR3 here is CASSPSGRKQYF. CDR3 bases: TGTGCCAGCAGCCCTTCAGGGAGGAAGCAGTACTTC.

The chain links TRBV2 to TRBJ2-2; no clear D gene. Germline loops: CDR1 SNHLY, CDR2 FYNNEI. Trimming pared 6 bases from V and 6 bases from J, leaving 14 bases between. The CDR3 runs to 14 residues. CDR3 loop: CASRPRPGSGELFF. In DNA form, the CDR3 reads TGTGCCAGCAGACCCCGCCCGGGTTCCGGGGAGCTGTTTTTT.

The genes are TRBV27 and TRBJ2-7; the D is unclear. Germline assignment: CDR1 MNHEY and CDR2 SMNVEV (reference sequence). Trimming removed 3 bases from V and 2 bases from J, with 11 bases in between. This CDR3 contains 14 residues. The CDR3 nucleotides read TGTGCCAGCAGTTTTCACGACAAACCCTACGAGCAGTACTTC. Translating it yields CASSFHDKPYEQYF.

In DNA form, the CDR3 reads TGTGCCAGCAGTTACTCGTTCGCTAGCGGGAGTTACGAGCAGTACTTC. Translation gives CASSYSFASGSYEQYF. The gene calls are TRBV6-6 and TRBJ2-7; the match to TRBD2 covers 10 bases. In germline, CDR1 is MNHNY, CDR2 SVGAGI (reference sequence). This CDR3 has 16 residues. J was trimmed by 4 bases and V by 0 bases; bases with no gene match: 6.

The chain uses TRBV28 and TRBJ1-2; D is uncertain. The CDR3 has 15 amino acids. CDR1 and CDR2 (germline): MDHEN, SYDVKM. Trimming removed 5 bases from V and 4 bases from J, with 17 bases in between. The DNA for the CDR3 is TGTGCCAGCAGTCGCCCCCGTCTGGGTGCCTATGGCTACACCTTC. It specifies CASSRPRLGAYGYTF.